A selection of T cell receptor beta chains follows, all from one sample in a study of blood T cells in healthy people across ages. MiXCR, run by TCRdb on the 5' RACE reads, gives a single entry per CDR3 protein. The sample yields around 1.5 million distinct CDR3 sequences, around two fifths seen once. What was sequenced was blood. The receptors here all came from a woman aged 18-35 years in good health. Both conserved end residues are part of each CDR3. D genes are given only for firm matches. Size is stated for part of the rows, as once, few or many counts, or as a class when the clone is expanded.

NA,TRBV27,NA,TRBJ2-7,TGTGCCAGCAGCAGTTTACCCAGGGGACCAACCTACGAGCAGTACTTC,CASSSLPRGPTYEQYF
TRBD2,TRBV5-1,few,TRBJ2-1,TGCGCCAGCAGCAACGAGGCTAGCGGAGCGAATGAGCAGTTCTTC,CASSNEASGANEQFF
TRBD2,TRBV7-2,NA,TRBJ2-7,TGTGCCAGCAGCTCCCACACTAGCGGAGCCCCTCGGTACTTC,CASSSHTSGAPRYF
TRBD2,TRBV6-5,NA,TRBJ2-7,TGTGCCAGCAGTGACGGCCCAGCGGGAGTATGGTACGAGCAGTACTTC,CASSDGPAGVWYEQYF
TRBD2,TRBV20-1,NA,TRBJ2-7,TGCAGTGCTAGAGATGGGACTAGAGACGAGCAGTACTTC,CSARDGTRDEQYF
NA,TRBV6-5,many,TRBJ2-3,TGTGCCAGCAGCGTAGGTAGAGGCACAGATACGCAGTATTTT,CASSVGRGTDTQYF
TRBD2,TRBV7-6,few,TRBJ2-1,TGTGCCAGCAGCTTAGTTATAGCGGGGGAGATGAATGAGCAGTTCTTC,CASSLVIAGEMNEQFF
NA,TRBV5-1,NA,TRBJ2-7,TGCGCCAGCAGCTTGCCCGGACAGAACGAGCAGTACTTC,CASSLPGQNEQYF
NA,TRBV2,NA,TRBJ2-7,TGTGCCAGCAGTGTGTCGGAGCAGTACTTC,CASSVSEQYF
NA,TRBV4-1,NA,TRBJ1-1,TGCGCCAGCAGCCAAGATAGAAACGGGAACACTGAAGCTTTCTTT,CASSQDRNGNTEAFF
TRBD2,TRBV6-5,NA,TRBJ2-1,TGTGCCAGCAGTTACTACTCCCTAGCGGGGGGGTACAATGAGCAGTTCTTC,CASSYYSLAGGYNEQFF
TRBD1,TRBV12-3/TRBV12-4,NA,TRBJ2-3,TGTGCCAGCAGTTGGGGACAGGGGGTCACAGATGTGCAGTATTTT,CASSWGQGVTDVQYF
TRBD1,TRBV20-1,NA,TRBJ1-2,TGCAGTGCTAGAGACCCAGGACAGGGGGCCTACTATGGCTACACCTTC,CSARDPGQGAYYGYTF
NA,TRBV7-9,NA,TRBJ1-6,TGTGCCAGCAGCCCTGGGGCAGCCCCTACGCCCCTCCACTTT,CASSPGAAPTPLHF
TRBD1,TRBV6-1,NA,TRBJ1-1,TGTGCCAGCAGTGACAGGGGGCGGAAGGACACTGAAGCTTTCTTT,CASSDRGRKDTEAFF
NA,TRBV2,few,TRBJ1-4,TGTGCCAGCGGGGCGGGAGGCGGATATAATGAAAAACTGTTTTTT,CASGAGGGYNEKLFF
TRBD2,TRBV7-2,few,TRBJ2-5,TGTGCCAGCAGCTTAGAGGCTAGCGGGGGGGGACGTTTTGAGACCCAGTACTTC,CASSLEASGGGRFETQYF
NA,TRBV9,many,TRBJ2-7,TGTGCCAGCAGTCCCGGATACAATGAGCAGTACTTC,CASSPGYNEQYF
TRBD2,TRBV20-1,NA,TRBJ2-1,TGCAGTGCTAGAAAAGCGGGAGCTTACAGTGAGCAGTTCTTC,CSARKAGAYSEQFF
NA,TRBV12-3/TRBV12-4,NA,TRBJ1-1,TGTGCCAGCAGTAAAGAACAGGGCCACACTGAAGCTTTCTTT,CASSKEQGHTEAFF
NA,TRBV12-3/TRBV12-4,NA,TRBJ2-5,TGTGCCAGCGATCTCTTAACTTGGGGGGAGACCCAGTACTTC,CASDLLTWGETQYF
NA,TRBV9,NA,TRBJ2-3,TGTGCCAGCAGCCCCCGTGGGGACGGCACAGATACGCAGTATTTT,CASSPRGDGTDTQYF
NA,TRBV20-1,once,TRBJ2-1,TGCAGTGCTAGAGTGGCAGGGGTCTTGATTAGCTCCTACAATGAGCAGTTCTTC,CSARVAGVLISSYNEQFF
NA,TRBV25-1,NA,TRBJ1-2,TGTGCCAGCAGTGACTCGACGCGGACAGCCTATGGCTACACCTTC,CASSDSTRTAYGYTF
TRBD1,TRBV7-2,NA,TRBJ2-5,TGTACCAGCAGCTCACGACAGGGGGCGCAGACCCAGTACTTC,CTSSSRQGAQTQYF
NA,TRBV6-1,few,TRBJ2-4,TGTGCCAGCAGTGTCTACAGACAGTCGCTAGCCAAAAACATTCAGTACTTC,CASSVYRQSLAKNIQYF
NA,TRBV7-9,few,TRBJ1-1,TGTGCCAGCAGCGTACAGACTGAAGCTTTCTTT,CASSVQTEAFF
NA,TRBV30,NA,TRBJ2-7,TGTGCCTGGAGTCCGGGTTCCTACGAGCAGTACTTC,CAWSPGSYEQYF
NA,TRBV27,once,TRBJ2-6,TGTGCCAGCAGTCGACACAGGTACATGCCCCTCTCTGGGGCCAACGTCCTGACTTTC,CASSRHRYMPLSGANVLTF
NA,TRBV5-1,few,TRBJ1-2,TGCGCCAGCAGCTTGGAGGCGGTATCAAGAAGTGGCTACACCTTC,CASSLEAVSRSGYTF
TRBD2,TRBV20-1,few,TRBJ2-7,TGCAGTGCTAGAGGCCCACAGCGGGGGCACGAGCAGTACTTC,CSARGPQRGHEQYF
NA,TRBV12-3/TRBV12-4,NA,TRBJ1-4,TGTGCCAGCACCCCCAGCGCAAGGGATGAAAAACTGTTTTTT,CASTPSARDEKLFF
TRBD1,TRBV7-9,NA,TRBJ2-1,TGTGCCAGCAGCTTAAGATCTGGGGCGGGACAGGATGAGCAGTTCTTC,CASSLRSGAGQDEQFF
NA,TRBV28,few,TRBJ2-3,TGTGCCAGCAGCACCCTGCGGGGGCCTAGCACAGATACGCAGTATTTT,CASSTLRGPSTDTQYF
NA,TRBV6-2/TRBV6-3,NA,TRBJ2-3,TGTGCCAGCAGTTATCCAGCCCTAGCGTCAGATACGCAGTATTTT,CASSYPALASDTQYF
NA,TRBV5-1,few,TRBJ2-7,TGCGCCAGCAGCCCCCGGGACGGCAAATACGAGCAGTACTTC,CASSPRDGKYEQYF
TRBD2,TRBV4-1,NA,TRBJ2-7,TGCGCCAGCAGCCCACTGGGGACTAGTGGGACCTGGACCTACAATGAGCAGTACTTC,CASSPLGTSGTWTYNEQYF
NA,TRBV4-1,NA,TRBJ2-2,TGCGCCAGCAGCCAAGGGACACAGTGGAGCACCGGGGAGCTGTTTTTT,CASSQGTQWSTGELFF
NA,TRBV2,NA,TRBJ2-7,TGTGCCAGCAGCCCGGGAAGTCCCAACTACGAGCAGTACTTC,CASSPGSPNYEQYF
TRBD1,TRBV2,NA,TRBJ1-1,TGTGCCAGCAGTACAGGGGGCAAGAGATTCGCTGAAGCTTTCTTT,CASSTGGKRFAEAFF